This T cell receptor beta chain appears in the sequencing data of a study of blood T cell repertoires in COVID-19. On the study more broadly: From the United States, Italy and Spain came samples of acute and convalescent COVID-19. From T cells, B-cell-depleted T cells, or PBMCs came the material, which was cDNA or gDNA.

Unmatched junction bases numbered 3, after V lost 5 bases and J lost 4 bases. Germline CDR1 and CDR2: MNHEY and SVGEGT. This CDR3 spans 13 amino acids. Produced via immunoSEQ multiplex PCR; TCRdb's table is partial and in-frame only. The data hold 65,000 to 85,000 clones, with around nine tenths observed a single time. The material sequenced was peripheral blood. This receptor was taken from a human donor in a cohort sampled during active COVID-19. The rearrangement links TRBV6-2 or TRBV6-3 to TRBJ1-1; 8 positions agree with TRBD1. In DNA, the CDR3 is TGTGCCAGCAGTAGACAGGGGACCACTGAAGCTTTCTTT. Encoded protein: CASSRQGTTEAFF.